This entry is about one TCR beta chain. Its antigen is unknown. Study-wide points: Around 13% of tumor Treg sequences matched naive CD4+ cells. Tumor-infiltrating Treg TCR alpha and beta sequences overlapped most with tumor naive CD4+ T cells, then blood naive. Tumor memory CD4+ T cell TCR gene usage was found to cluster with blood and lymph node memory CD4+ cells and with lymph node naive CD4+ cells.

The CDR3 is 14 residues long. The V end was cut by 1 base, the J end by 4 bases, with 10 bases between. Adaptor-ligated barcode primers were used to amplify TRBV12-4/TRBJ1-2 clonotypes. TCRdb reanalysed the multiplex PCR reads using MiXCR and keeps one entry per CDR3 protein. The repertoire has 650 to 800 distinct CDR3 sequences, 32% of them found once; the top ten carry around 41%. Cells sorted as Tregs were CD4+, CD25+ and CD127-/low. Sequencing was carried out using tumor-infiltrating Tregs sorted from the breast tumor. The chain couples TRBV12-3 or TRBV12-4 to TRBJ1-2; tentatively, D is TRBD1 (5 bases). The clonotype comes from a female donor with breast cancer. The CDR3 loop is CASSLVGDLYGYTF. DNA for the CDR3: TGTGCCAGCAGTTTAGTAGGGGACCTCTATGGCTACACCTTC.